Listed below are T cell receptor beta chains from one sample, sequenced in a study of IL-32 and malignant T cell survival in cutaneous lymphoma. Only in-frame clones appear in the TCRdb table, and some are missing; sequencing was by immunoSEQ multiplex PCR. The repertoire consists of roughly 2,200 clones, with 82% occurring once and the leading ten covering just under 55%. The sequencing here drew on blood, taken on day 0. The source of these receptors is a human donor with cutaneous T cell lymphoma. Both conserved end residues are trimmed from each CDR3. Fields, in order: V gene, CDR3 protein.

v_gene: TRBV7-6
CDR3aa: ASSLEATGVGYT

v_gene: TRBV7-9
CDR3aa: ASSSPGVAGNIQY

v_gene: TRBV29-1
CDR3aa: SALAGGLAEQF

v_gene: TRBV18
CDR3aa: ASSPTTHTEAF

v_gene: TRBV9
CDR3aa: ASRPGVGHEQF

v_gene: TRBV11-1
CDR3aa: ASSLVGTAGTQY

v_gene: TRBV19
CDR3aa: ASSFQGAQDTQY

v_gene: TRBV6-5
CDR3aa: ASRTGTSGRNEQF

v_gene: TRBV9
CDR3aa: ASSVARDSNTYEQY

v_gene: TRBV27
CDR3aa: ASSSGNQPQH

v_gene: TRBV10-3
CDR3aa: AISLLPHTDTQY

v_gene: TRBV5-4
CDR3aa: ASSLWRPIGETQY

v_gene: TRBV27
CDR3aa: ASRQHSGSYNEQF

v_gene: TRBV5-4
CDR3aa: ASSVRGLNQPQH

v_gene: TRBV4-1
CDR3aa: ASSLFLQETQY

v_gene: TRBV9
CDR3aa: ASSVGGASGYEQY

v_gene: TRBV7-2
CDR3aa: ASTMEWGIYNEQF

v_gene: TRBV9
CDR3aa: ASSVGKGSEQY

v_gene: TRBV4-1
CDR3aa: ASSTRTDTDTQY

v_gene: TRBV25-1
CDR3aa: ASSGQDSGGYT

v_gene: TRBV5-1
CDR3aa: ASSLGPRQGNTGELF

v_gene: TRBV21-1
CDR3aa: ASSKRWGLGELF

v_gene: TRBV19
CDR3aa: ASSIPQGRGAQTDTQY

v_gene: TRBV30
CDR3aa: AWGQNTEAF

v_gene: TRBV9
CDR3aa: ASSVGSRGAFSYEQY

v_gene: TRBV5-1
CDR3aa: ASSPAGGFSYEQY

v_gene: TRBV5-4
CDR3aa: ASSWWTGRNEKLF

v_gene: TRBV13
CDR3aa: ASSRHNAGELF

v_gene: TRBV6-5
CDR3aa: ASSRWEGDQPQH

v_gene: TRBV7-8
CDR3aa: ASSSWGHQDTQY

v_gene: TRBV27
CDR3aa: ASSLWGGNEQF

v_gene: TRBV27
CDR3aa: ASSLTGNTEAF

v_gene: TRBV5-8
CDR3aa: ASSLHINEQF

v_gene: TRBV7-6
CDR3aa: ASSLATDTQY

v_gene: TRBV9
CDR3aa: ASSVDQVYNSPLH

v_gene: TRBV6-6
CDR3aa: ASDRNPNQPQH

v_gene: TRBV4-1
CDR3aa: ASSQDQGGPHNEQF

v_gene: TRBV5-4
CDR3aa: ASSSPGTGSAYGYT

v_gene: TRBV9
CDR3aa: ASSVEGRGWDTEAF

v_gene: TRBV27
CDR3aa: ASSLLGSQETQY

v_gene: TRBV5-1
CDR3aa: ASSEPRGMDEQY